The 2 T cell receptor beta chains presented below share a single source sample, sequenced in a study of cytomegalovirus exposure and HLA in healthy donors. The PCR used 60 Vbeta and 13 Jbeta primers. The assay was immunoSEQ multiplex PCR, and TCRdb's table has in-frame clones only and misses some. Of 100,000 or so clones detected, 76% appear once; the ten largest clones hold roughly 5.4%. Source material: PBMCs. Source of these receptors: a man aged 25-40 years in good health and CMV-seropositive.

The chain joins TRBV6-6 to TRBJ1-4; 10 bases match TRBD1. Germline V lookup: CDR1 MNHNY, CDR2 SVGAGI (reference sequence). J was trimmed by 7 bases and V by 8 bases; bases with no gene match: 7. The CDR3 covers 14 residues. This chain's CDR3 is CASSRDRGFEKLFF. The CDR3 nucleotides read TGTGCCAGCTCAAGGGACAGGGGATTTGAAAAACTGTTTTTT.

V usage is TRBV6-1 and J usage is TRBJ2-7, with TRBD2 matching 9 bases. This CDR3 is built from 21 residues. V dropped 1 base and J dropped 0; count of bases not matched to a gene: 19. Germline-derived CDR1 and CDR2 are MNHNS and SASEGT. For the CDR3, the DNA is TGTGCCAGCAGTGAAGTTGACGGGTTGGCGGGAGGGCCTGTATACTCCTACGAGCAGTACTTC. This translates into CASSEVDGLAGGPVYSYEQYF.